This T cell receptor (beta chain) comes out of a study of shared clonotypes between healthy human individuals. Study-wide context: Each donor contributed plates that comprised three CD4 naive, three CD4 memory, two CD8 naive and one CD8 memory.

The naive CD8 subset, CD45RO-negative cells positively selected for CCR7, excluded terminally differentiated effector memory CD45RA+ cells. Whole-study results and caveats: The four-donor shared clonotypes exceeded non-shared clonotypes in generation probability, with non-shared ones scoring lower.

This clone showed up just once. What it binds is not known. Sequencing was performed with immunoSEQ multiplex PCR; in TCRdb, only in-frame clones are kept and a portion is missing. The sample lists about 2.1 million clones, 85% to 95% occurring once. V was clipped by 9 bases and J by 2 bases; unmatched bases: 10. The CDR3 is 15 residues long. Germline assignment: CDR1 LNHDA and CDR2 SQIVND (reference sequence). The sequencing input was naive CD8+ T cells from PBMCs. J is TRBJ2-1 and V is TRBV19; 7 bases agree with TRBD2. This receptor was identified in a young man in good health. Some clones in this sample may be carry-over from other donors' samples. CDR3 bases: TGTGCCAGCCTCCTACGGGGGGAAACCTACAATGAGCAGTTCTTC. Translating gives CASLLRGETYNEQFF.